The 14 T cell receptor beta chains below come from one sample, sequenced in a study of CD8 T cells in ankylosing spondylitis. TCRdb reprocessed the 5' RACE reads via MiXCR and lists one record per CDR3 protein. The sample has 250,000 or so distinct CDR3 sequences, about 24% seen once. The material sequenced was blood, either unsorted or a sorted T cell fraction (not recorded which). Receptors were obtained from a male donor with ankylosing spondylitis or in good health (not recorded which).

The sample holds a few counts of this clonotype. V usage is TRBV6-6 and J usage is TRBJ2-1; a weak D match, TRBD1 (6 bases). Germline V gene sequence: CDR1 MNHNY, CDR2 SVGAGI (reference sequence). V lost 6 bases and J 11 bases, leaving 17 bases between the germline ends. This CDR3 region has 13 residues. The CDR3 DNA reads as TGTGCCAGCAGAAACTCGATCCAGGGGCAGCAGTTCTTC. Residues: CASRNSIQGQQFF.

The CDR3 spells CASSFLRGQGNTQYF. The CDR3 DNA reads as TGTGCCAGCAGTTTCCTCAGGGGGCAAGGGAATACGCAGTATTTT. This sequence joins TRBV12-3 or TRBV12-4 and TRBJ2-3; 8 positions agree with TRBD1. This CDR3 contains 15 residues. Unmatched junction bases numbered 9, after V lost 3 bases and J lost 7 bases.

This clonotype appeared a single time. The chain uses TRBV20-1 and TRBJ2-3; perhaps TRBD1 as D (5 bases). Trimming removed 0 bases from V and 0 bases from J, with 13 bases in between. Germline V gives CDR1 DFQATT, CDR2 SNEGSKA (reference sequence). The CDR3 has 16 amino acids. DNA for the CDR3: TGCAGTGCTAGAGATCAAAGGACACCAAGCACAGATACGCAGTATTTT. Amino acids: CSARDQRTPSTDTQYF.

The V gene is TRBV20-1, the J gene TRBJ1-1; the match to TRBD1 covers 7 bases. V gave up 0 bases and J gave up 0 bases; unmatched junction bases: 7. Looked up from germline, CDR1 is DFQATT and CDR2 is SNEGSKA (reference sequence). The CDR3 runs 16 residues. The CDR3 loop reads CSARDPRQGVNTEAFF. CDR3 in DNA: TGCAGTGCTAGAGACCCTAGACAGGGTGTGAACACTGAAGCTTTCTTT.

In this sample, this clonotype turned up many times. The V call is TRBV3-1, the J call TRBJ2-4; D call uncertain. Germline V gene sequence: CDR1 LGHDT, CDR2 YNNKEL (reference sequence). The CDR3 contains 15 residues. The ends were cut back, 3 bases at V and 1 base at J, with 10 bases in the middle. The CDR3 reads CASSHYPVAKNIQYF. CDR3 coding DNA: TGTGCCAGCAGCCACTATCCTGTCGCCAAAAACATTCAGTACTTC. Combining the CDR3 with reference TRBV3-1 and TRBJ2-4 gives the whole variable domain DTAVSQTPKYLVTQMGNDKSIKCEQNLGHDTMYWYKQDSKKFLKIMFSYNNKELIINETVPNRFSPKSPDKAHLNLHINSLELGDSAVYFCASSHYPVAKNIQYFGAGTRLSVL.

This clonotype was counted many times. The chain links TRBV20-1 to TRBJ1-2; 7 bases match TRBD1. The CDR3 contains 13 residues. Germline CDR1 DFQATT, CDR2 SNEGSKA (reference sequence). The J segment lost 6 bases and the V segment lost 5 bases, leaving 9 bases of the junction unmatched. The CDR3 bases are TGCAGTGCTGGTCCGACAGGGCCTAATGGCTACACCTTC. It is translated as CSAGPTGPNGYTF.

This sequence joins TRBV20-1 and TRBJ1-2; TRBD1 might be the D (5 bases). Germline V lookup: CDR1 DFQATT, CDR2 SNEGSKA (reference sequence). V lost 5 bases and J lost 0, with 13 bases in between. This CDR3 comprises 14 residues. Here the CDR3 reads CSAPRGDSNYGYTF. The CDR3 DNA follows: TGCAGTGCTCCCCGGGGGGATTCTAACTATGGCTACACCTTC.

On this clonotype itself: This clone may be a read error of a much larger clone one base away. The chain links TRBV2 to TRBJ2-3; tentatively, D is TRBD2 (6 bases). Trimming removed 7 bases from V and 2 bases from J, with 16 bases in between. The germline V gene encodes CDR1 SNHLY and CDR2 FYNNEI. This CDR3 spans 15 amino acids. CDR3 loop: CASNSSGKDTDTQYF. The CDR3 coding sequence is TGTGCCAGCAACAGTAGCGGAAAGGACACAGATACGCAGTATTTT.

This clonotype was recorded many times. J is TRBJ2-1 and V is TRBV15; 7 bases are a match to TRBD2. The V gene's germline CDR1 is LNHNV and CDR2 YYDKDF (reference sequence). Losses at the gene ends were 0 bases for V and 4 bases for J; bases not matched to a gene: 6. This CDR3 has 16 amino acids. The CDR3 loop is CATSRDRIAGYNEQFF. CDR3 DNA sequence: TGTGCCACCAGCAGAGATAGAATAGCGGGTTACAATGAGCAGTTCTTC. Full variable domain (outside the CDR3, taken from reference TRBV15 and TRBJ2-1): DAMVIQNPRYQVTQFGKPVTLSCSQTLNHNVMYWYQQKSSQAPKLLFHYYDKDFNNEADTPDNFQSRRPNTSFCFLDIRSPGLGDTAMYLCATSRDRIAGYNEQFFGPGTRLTVL.

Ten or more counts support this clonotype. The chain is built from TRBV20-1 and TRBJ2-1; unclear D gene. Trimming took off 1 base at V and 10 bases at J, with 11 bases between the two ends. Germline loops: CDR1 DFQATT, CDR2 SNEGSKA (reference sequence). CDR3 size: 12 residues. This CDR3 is CSARVLEREQFF. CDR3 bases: TGCAGTGCTAGAGTTCTTGAGAGAGAGCAGTTCTTC.

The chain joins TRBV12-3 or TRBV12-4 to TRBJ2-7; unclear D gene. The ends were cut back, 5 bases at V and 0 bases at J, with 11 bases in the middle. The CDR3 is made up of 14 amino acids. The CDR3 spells CASSSEIASYEQYF. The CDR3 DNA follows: TGTGCCAGCAGTAGCGAGATAGCCTCCTACGAGCAGTACTTC.

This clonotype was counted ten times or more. CDR3 sequence (DNA): TGCGCCAGCACCAAGATGATCCTAGCCAAAAACATTCAGTACTTC. It translates to CASTKMILAKNIQYF. The chain couples TRBV10-2 to TRBJ2-4, with D unresolved. The CDR3 sequence is 15 residues long. V was cut by 7 bases and J by 0 bases, with 13 bases left in between. CDR1 is WSHSY and CDR2 is SAAADI in the germline V gene.

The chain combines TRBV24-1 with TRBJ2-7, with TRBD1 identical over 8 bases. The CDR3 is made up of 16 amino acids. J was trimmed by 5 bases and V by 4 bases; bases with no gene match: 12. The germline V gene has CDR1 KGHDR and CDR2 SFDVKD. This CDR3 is CATSEQQGVSDDEQYF. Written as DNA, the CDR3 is TGTGCCACCAGTGAACAACAGGGGGTTAGTGACGACGAGCAGTACTTC.

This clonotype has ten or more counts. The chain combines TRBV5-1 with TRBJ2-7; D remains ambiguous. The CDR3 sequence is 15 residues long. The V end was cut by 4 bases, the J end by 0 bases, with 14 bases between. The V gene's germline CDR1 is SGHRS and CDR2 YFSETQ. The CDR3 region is CASSNRLLSSYEQYF. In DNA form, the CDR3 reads TGCGCCAGCAGCAACCGACTGTTGAGCTCCTACGAGCAGTACTTC.